This TCR beta chain was sequenced in a study of T cell responses to AZD1222 COVID-19 vaccine. Findings and limits, study-wide: The sample set comprised mostly white British donors with more females, and clonal diversity was possibly underestimated.

CDR1 is KGHSH, CDR2 LQKENI, per germline. Trimming at V came to 2 bases and at J to 0 bases, leaving 3 bases not matched to a gene. This CDR3 comprises 15 residues. Libraries were prepared by immunoSEQ multiplex PCR; TCRdb keeps only in-frame clonotypes and omits some of them. The sample includes around 220,000 clones, 90% to 95% of them seen just once. Comments on this clone: Its antigen is still unknown.

The J gene is TRBJ2-5, the V gene TRBV18; TRBD1 agrees at 7 bases. Source: peripheral blood, taken 28 days after the second dose of the MenACWY control vaccine. This TCR was sampled from an adult who received the MenACWY meningococcal vaccine as a control. CDR3 in DNA: TGTGCCAGCTCACCAGAAGGACAGGACCAAGAGACCCAGTACTTC. It codes for CASSPEGQDQETQYF.